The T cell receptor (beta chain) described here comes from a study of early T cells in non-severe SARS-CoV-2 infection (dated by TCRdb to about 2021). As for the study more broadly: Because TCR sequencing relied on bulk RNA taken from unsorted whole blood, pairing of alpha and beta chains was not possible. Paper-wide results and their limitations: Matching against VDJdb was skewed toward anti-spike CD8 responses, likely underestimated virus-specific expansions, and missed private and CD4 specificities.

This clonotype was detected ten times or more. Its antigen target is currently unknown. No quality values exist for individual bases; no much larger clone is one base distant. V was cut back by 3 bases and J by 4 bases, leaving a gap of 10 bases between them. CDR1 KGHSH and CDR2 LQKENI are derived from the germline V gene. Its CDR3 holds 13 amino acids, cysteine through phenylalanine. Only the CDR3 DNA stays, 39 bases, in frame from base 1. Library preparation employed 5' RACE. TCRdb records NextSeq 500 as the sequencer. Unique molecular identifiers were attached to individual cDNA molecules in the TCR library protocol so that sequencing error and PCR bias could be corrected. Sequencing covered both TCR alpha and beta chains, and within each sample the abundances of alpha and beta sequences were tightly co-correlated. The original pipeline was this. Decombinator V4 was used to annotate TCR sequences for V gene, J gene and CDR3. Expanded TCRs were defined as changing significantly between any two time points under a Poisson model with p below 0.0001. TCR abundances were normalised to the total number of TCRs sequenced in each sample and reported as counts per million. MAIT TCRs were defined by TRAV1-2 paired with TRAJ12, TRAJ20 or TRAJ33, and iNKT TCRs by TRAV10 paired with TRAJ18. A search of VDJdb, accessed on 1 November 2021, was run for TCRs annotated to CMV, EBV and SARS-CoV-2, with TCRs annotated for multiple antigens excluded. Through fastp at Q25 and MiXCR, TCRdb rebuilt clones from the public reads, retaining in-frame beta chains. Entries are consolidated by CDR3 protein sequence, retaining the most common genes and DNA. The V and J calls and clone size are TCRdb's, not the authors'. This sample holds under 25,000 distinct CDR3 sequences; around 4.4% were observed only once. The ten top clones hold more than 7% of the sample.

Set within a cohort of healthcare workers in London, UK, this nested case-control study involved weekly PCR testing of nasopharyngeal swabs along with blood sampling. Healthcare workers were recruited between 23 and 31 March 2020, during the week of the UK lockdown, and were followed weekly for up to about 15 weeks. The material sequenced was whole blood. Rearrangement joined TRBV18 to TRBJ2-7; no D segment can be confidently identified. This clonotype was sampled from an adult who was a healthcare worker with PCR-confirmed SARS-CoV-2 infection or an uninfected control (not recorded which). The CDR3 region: CASSPLPAYEQYF. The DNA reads TGTGCCAGCTCACCTCTCCCCGCTTACGAGCAGTACTTC.